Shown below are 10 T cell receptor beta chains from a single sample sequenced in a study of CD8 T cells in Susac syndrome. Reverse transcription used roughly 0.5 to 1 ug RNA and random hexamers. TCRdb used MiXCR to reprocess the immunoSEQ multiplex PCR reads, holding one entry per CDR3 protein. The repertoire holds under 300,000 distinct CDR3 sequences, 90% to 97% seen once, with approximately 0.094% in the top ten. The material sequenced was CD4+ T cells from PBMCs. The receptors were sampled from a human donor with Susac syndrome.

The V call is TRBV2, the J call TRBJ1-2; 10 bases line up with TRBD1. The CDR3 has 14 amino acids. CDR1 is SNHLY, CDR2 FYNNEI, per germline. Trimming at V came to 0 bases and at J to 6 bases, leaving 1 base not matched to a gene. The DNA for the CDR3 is TGTGCCAGCAGTGAAGCGGGGACAGGGGATGGCTACACCTTC. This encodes CASSEAGTGDGYTF.

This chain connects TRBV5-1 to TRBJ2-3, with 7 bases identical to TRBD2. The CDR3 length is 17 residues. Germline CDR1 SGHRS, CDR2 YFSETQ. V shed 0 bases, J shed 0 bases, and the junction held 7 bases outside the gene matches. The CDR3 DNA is TGCGCCAGCAGCTTGGTTGGCCCGCGGGAGAGCACAGATACGCAGTATTTT. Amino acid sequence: CASSLVGPRESTDTQYF.

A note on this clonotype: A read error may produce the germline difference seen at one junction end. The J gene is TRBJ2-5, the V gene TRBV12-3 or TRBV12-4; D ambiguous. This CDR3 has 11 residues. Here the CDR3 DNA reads TGTGCCAGCAGTGAGCAAGGGACCCAGTACTTC. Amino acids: CASSEQGTQYF.

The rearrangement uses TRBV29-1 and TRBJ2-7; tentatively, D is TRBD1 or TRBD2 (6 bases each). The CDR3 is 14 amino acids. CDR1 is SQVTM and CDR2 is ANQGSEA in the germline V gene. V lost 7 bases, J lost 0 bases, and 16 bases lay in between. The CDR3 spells CSASEGGSSYEQYF. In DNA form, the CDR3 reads TGCAGCGCCTCTGAGGGGGGAAGCTCCTACGAGCAGTACTTC.

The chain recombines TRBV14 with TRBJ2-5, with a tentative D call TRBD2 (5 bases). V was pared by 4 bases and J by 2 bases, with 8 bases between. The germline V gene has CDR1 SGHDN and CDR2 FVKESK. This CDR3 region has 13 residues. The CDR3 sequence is CASSRGLQETQYF. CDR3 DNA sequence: TGTGCCAGCAGCCGTGGACTGCAAGAGACCCAGTACTTC.

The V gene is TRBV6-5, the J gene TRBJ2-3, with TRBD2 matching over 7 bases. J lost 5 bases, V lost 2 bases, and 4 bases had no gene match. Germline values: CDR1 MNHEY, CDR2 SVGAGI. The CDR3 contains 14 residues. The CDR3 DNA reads TGTGCCAGCAGTTACATGACGGGGGGAGATACGCAGTATTTT. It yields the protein CASSYMTGGDTQYF.

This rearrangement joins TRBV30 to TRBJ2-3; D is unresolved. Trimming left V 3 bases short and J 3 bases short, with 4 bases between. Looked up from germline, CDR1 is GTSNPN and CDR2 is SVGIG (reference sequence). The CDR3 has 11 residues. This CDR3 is CAWSSTDTQYF. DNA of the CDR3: TGTGCCTGGAGCTCTACAGATACGCAGTATTTT.

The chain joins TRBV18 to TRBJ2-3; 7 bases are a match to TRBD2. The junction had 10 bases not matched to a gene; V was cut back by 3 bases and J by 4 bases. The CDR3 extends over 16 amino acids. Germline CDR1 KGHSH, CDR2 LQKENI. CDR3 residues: CASSPMREGRPDTQYF. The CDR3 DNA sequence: TGTGCCAGCTCACCTATGAGGGAGGGCCGCCCAGATACGCAGTATTTT.

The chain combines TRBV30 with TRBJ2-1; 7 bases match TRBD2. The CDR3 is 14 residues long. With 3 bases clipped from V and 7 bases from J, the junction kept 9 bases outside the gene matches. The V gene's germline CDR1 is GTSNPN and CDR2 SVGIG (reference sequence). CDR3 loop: CAWRVIAGPNEQFF. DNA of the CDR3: TGTGCCTGGAGGGTAATAGCGGGCCCAAATGAGCAGTTCTTC.

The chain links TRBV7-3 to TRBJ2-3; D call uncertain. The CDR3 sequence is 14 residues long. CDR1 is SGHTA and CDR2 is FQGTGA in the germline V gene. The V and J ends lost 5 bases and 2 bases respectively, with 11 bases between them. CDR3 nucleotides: TGTGCCAGCAGCCTCACGCAGAACACAGATACGCAGTATTTT. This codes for CASSLTQNTDTQYF.